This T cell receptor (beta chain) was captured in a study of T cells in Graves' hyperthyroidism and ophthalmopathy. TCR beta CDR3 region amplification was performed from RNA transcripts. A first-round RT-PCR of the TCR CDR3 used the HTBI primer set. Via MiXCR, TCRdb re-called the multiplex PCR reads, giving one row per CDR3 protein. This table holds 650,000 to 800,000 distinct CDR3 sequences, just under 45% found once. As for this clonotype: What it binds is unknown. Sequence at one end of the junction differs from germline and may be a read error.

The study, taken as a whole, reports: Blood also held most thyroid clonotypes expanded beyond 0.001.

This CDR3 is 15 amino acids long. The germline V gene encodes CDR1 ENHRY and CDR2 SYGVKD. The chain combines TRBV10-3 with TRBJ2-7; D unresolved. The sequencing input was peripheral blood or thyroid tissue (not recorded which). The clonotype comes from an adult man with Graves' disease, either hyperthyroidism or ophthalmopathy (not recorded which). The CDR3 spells CASSEYGMISYEQYF. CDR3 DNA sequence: TGTGCCAGCAGTGAATATGGTATGATCTCCTACGAGCAGTACTTC.